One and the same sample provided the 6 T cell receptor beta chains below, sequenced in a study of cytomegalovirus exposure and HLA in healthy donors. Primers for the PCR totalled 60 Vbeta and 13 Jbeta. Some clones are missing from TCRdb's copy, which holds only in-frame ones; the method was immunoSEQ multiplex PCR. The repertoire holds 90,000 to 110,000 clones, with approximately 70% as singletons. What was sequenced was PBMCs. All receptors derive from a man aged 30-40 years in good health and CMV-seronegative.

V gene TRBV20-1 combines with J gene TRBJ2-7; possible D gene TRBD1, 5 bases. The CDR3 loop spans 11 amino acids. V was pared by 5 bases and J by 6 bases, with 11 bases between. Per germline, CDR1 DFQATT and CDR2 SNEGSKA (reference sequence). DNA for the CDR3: TGCAGTGCTGTCACAAGGGGCGAGCAGTACTTC. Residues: CSAVTRGEQYF.

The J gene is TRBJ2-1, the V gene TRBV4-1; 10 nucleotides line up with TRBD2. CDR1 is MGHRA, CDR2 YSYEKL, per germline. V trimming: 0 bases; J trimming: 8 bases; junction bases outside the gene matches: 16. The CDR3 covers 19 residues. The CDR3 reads CASSQDILQREGPGYEQFF. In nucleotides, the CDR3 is TGCGCCAGCAGCCAAGATATACTCCAGCGGGAGGGCCCCGGGTATGAGCAGTTCTTC.

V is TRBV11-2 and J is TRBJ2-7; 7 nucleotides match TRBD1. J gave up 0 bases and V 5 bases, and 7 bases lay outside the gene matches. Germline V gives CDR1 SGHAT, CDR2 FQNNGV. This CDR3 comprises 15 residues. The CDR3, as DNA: TGTGCCAGCAGCCGACAGGGTACGGACTCCTACGAGCAGTACTTC. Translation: CASSRQGTDSYEQYF.

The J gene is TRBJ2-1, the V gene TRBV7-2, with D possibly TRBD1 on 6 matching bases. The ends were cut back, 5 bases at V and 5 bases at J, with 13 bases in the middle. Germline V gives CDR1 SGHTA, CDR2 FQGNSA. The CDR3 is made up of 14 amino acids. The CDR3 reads CASSVQGFNNEQFF. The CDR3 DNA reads TGTGCCAGCAGCGTTCAGGGGTTCAACAATGAGCAGTTCTTC.

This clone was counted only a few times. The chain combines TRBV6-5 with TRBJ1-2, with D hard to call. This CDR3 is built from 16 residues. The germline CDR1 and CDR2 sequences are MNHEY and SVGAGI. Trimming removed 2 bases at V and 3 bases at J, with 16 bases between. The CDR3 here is CASSYSVKGADYGYTF. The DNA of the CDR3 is TGTGCCAGCAGTTACAGTGTGAAGGGAGCTGACTATGGCTACACCTTC.

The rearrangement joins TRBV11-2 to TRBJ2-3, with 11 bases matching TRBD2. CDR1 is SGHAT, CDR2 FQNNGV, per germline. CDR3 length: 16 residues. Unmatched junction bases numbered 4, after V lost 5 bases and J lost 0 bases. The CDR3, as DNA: TGTGCCAGCAGCCAAGGACTAGCGGGTAGCACAGATACGCAGTATTTT. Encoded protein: CASSQGLAGSTDTQYF.